Shown below are 11 T cell receptor beta chains from a single sample sequenced in a study of shared clonotypes between healthy human individuals. Profiling relied on immunoSEQ multiplex PCR, and the TCRdb table lists in-frame clones only, not all of them. There are about 490,000 clones in the sample; more than 65% occur only once, and approximately 12% lies in the top ten. Sequenced material: PBMCs. The receptors stem from a middle-aged woman in good health. Some clones in this sample may be carry-over from other donors' samples.

The chain carries TRBV30 and TRBJ1-4; possibly TRBD1 for D (5 bases). This CDR3 is 12 amino acids long. Germline V gene sequence: CDR1 GTSNPN, CDR2 SVGIG (reference sequence). The CDR3 nucleotides read TGTGCTCGGGGGGGTTCTGGCGAAAAACTGTTTTTT. It encodes CARGGSGEKLFF.

This rearrangement joins TRBV20-1 to TRBJ2-7; either TRBD1 or TRBD2 may fit D (6 bases each). Looked up from germline, CDR1 is DFQATT and CDR2 is SNEGSKA (reference sequence). V gave up 5 bases and J gave up 10 bases, with 12 bases separating them. The CDR3 has 10 amino acids. The CDR3: CSARRGTQYF. In DNA form, the CDR3 reads TGCAGTGCTCGCCGCGGGACACAGTACTTC.

The rearrangement joins TRBV11-2 to TRBJ2-5, with TRBD2 matching 10 bases. The J call may be mistaken, given a closer DNA end match to TRBJ2-7. Germline CDR1 SGHAT, CDR2 FQNNGV. The CDR3 totals 17 residues. CDR3 loop: CASSWPPTSGYSYEQYF. The CDR3 DNA is TGTGCCAGCAGCTGGCCTCCGACTAGCGGGTATTCCTACGAGCAGTACTTC.

This rearrangement joins TRBV6-6 to TRBJ2-7; 7 bases are a match to TRBD1. The CDR3 runs 14 residues. Germline V lookup: CDR1 MNHNY, CDR2 SVGAGI (reference sequence). The trim removed 8 bases at V and 2 bases at J, leaving 9 bases unmatched. The CDR3 nucleotides read TGTGCCAGCGCACCGGGACAGAGAGCCTACGAGCAGTACTTC. Its translation: CASAPGQRAYEQYF.

This clone was counted once. This likely traces to a read error, being one base from a far larger clone. The gene calls are TRBV29-1 and TRBJ1-1; 10 bases map to TRBD1. From germline, CDR1 is SQVTM and CDR2 ANQGSEA. CDR3 length: 13 residues. The V segment lost 7 bases and the J segment 3 bases; nucleotides outside the gene matches: 5. CDR3 sequence: CSGGQGSDTEAFF. DNA of the CDR3: TGCAGCGGGGGACAGGGGAGTGACACTGAAGCTTTCTTT.

The V call is TRBV28, the J call TRBJ2-1, with D perhaps matching TRBD1 (6 bases). CDR1 MDHEN and CDR2 SYDVKM come from the germline V gene. This CDR3 is 15 amino acids long. Trimming left V 5 bases short and J 6 bases short, with 17 bases between. CDR3 nucleotide sequence: TGTGCCAGCAGTCACCGGGACAACCCCTTCAATGAGCAGTTCTTC. This encodes CASSHRDNPFNEQFF.

This clone came up once. This chain links TRBV5-1 with TRBJ1-4, with 7 positions matching TRBD1. The CDR3 has 15 amino acids. Germline CDR1 and CDR2: SGHRS and YFSETQ. Trimming removed 2 bases from V and 6 bases from J; junction bases left unmatched: 7. The CDR3 DNA sequence: TGCGCCAGCAGCTTACAAGGGGGCGCGGATGAAAAACTGTTTTTT. This encodes CASSLQGGADEKLFF.

CDR3 bases: TGTGCCAGCAGCGCCCCGTCCGCCCCGGACAGTTTTACCTACGAGCAGTACTTC. Protein product: CASSAPSAPDSFTYEQYF. The chain has TRBV9 and TRBJ2-7; the D gene is possibly TRBD1 (6 bases). V lost 3 bases, J lost 2 bases, and 24 bases lay in between. CDR3 length: 18 amino acids. Germline V gene lookup returns CDR1 SGDLS and CDR2 YYNGEE.

The rearrangement joins TRBV5-8 to TRBJ1-5, with D perhaps TRBD1 (5 bases). Trimming took off 4 bases at V and 1 base at J, with 15 bases between the two ends. Germline V gives CDR1 SGHTS, CDR2 YDEGEE. CDR3 length: 16 residues. CDR3 sequence: CASSPPGGWSNQPQHF. CDR3 nucleotides: TGTGCCAGCAGCCCACCCGGGGGTTGGAGCAATCAGCCCCAGCATTTT.

In the case of this clone: A far larger clone is one nucleotide away, so this likely arose from a read error. This sample also contains other DNA sequences that code for the same CDR3. V gene TRBV9 combines with J gene TRBJ2-3, with D perhaps being TRBD1 or TRBD2 (5 bases each). The CDR3 runs 16 residues. Germline V CDR1 and CDR2: SGDLS, YYNGEE. CDR3 sequence reads: CASSTTRDARTDTQYF. DNA for the CDR3: TGTGCCAGCAGCACCACCCGGGACGCCCGCACAGACACGCAGTATTTT.

This clone was counted only a few times. The gene calls are TRBV19 and TRBJ1-5; possible D gene TRBD1, 6 bases. The CDR3 is 15 residues long. Trimming stripped 4 bases from V and 5 bases from J, with 15 bases between. Per germline, CDR1 LNHDA and CDR2 SQIVND (reference sequence). The CDR3, as DNA: TGTGCCAGTAGTACCCAGACAGGATTTCATCAGCCCCAGCATTTT. Amino acids: CASSTQTGFHQPQHF.